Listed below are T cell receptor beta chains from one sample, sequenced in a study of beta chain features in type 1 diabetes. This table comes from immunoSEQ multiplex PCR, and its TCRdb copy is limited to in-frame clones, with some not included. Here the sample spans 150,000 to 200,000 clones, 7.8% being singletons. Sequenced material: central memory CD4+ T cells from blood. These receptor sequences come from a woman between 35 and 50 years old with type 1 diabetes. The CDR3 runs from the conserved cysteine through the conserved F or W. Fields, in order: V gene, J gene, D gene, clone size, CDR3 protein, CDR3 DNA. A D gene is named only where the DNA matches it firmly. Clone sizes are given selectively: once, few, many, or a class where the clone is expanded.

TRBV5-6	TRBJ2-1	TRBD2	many	CASSREGDEQFF	TGTGCCAGCAGCCGGGAGGGAGATGAGCAGTTCTTC
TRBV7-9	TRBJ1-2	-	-	CASSLGTDSYGYTF	TGTGCCAGCAGCTTAGGGACAGATTCCTATGGCTACACCTTC
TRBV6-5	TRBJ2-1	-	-	CASSYSVYNEQFF	TGTGCCAGCAGTTATAGTGTCTACAATGAGCAGTTCTTC
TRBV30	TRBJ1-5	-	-	CAWSGGGNQPQHF	TGTGCCTGGTCTGGGGGGGGGAATCAGCCCCAGCATTTT
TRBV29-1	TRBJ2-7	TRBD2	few	CSVVLAGGPDEQYF	TGCAGCGTTGTACTAGCGGGAGGGCCCGACGAGCAGTACTTC
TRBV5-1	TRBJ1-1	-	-	CASSDIEEGNTEAFF	TGCGCCAGCAGCGACATAGAGGAGGGGAACACTGAAGCTTTCTTT
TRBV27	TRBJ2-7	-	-	CASSLRGGGGYEQYF	TGTGCCAGCAGTTTGAGAGGGGGGGGAGGGTACGAGCAGTACTTC
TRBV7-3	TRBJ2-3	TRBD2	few	CASSNSGRREDTQYF	TGTGCCAGCAGCAATAGCGGGAGGAGGGAAGATACGCAGTATTTT
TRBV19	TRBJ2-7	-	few	CASSGQYPSYEQYF	TGTGCCAGTAGTGGGCAGTATCCCTCCTACGAGCAGTACTTC
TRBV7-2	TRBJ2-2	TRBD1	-	CASIPGTGIGELFF	TGTGCCAGCATCCCCGGGACAGGGATCGGGGAGCTGTTTTTT
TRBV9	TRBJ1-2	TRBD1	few	CASSVATLGTGGGGYTF	TGTGCCAGCAGCGTAGCTACTTTGGGGACAGGGGGCGGAGGCTACACCTTC
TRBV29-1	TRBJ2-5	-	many	CSVGASQGETQYF	TGCAGCGTCGGGGCCAGCCAGGGGGAGACCCAGTACTTC
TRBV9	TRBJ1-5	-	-	CASSVEENQPQHF	TGTGCCAGCAGCGTAGAAGAGAATCAGCCCCAGCATTTT
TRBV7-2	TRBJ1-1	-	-	CASSTGLNTEAFF	TGTGCCAGCAGCACCGGACTTAACACTGAAGCTTTCTTT
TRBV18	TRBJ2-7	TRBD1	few	CASSRDSSPYEQYF	TGTGCCAGCTCCCGGGACAGCTCGCCCTACGAGCAGTACTTC
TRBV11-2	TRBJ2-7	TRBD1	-	CASSFLAGGSYEQYF	TGTGCCAGCAGCTTCCTGGCAGGGGGTTCCTACGAGCAGTACTTC